The entry below describes one T cell receptor beta chain. The antigen is undetermined. This sample stems from a study of CD8 T cells in ankylosing spondylitis. Study-wide findings and caveats: The study identified a TCR beta motif of several highly homologous variants that appeared characteristic of ankylosing spondylitis blood. Significant enrichment of disease-linked clones was reportedly seen in matched ankylosing spondylitis synovial fluid. Earlier work had already found some motif variants in reactive arthritis synovial fluid and blood.

In germline, CDR1 is MNHEY, CDR2 SVGEGT. The CDR3 runs to 14 residues. The V end lost 6 bases, the J end lost 7 bases, and 16 bases lay between the germline ends. Scientists made TCR beta libraries using quantitative 5'-RACE with molecular barcodes. TCRdb processed the 5' RACE reads anew with MiXCR; each CDR3 protein has one entry. The sample has 270,000 or so distinct CDR3 sequences; more than 15% are singletons. The sample taken for sequencing was blood, either unsorted or a sorted T cell fraction (not recorded which). The chain joins TRBV6-2 or TRBV6-3 to TRBJ2-1, with D hard to call. The receptor was isolated from a male donor with ankylosing spondylitis or in good health (not recorded which). The CDR3 region is CASSIPTSRNEQFF. DNA of the CDR3: TGTGCCAGCAGCATCCCTACGTCAAGGAATGAGCAGTTCTTC.